This T cell receptor (beta chain) was sequenced for a study of shared clonotypes between healthy human individuals. The repertoire was sequenced with immunoSEQ multiplex PCR; TCRdb's copy has only in-frame clones and lacks some. The sample holds 2.3 million or so clones, approximately 93% seen once. This clone was observed once. The CDR3 has 14 amino acids. CDR1 is LNHDA and CDR2 is SQIVND in the germline V gene (reference sequence). V was cut by 5 bases and J by 0 bases, with 9 bases left in between. The rearrangement joins TRBV19 to TRBJ2-3; no definite D call. Sequencing was performed on naive CD4+ T cells from PBMCs. The subset here: CD45RA+ positively selected. The clonotype comes from a man between 18 and 29 years old in good health. Some clones in this sample may be carry-over from other donors' samples. The CDR3 protein is CASSSLASTDTQYF. The DNA for the CDR3 is TGTGCCAGTAGTTCCCTGGCTAGCACAGATACGCAGTATTTT.